This is a list of T cell receptor beta chains from one sample in a study of T cell responses to AZD1222 COVID-19 vaccine. Data came from immunoSEQ multiplex PCR; TCRdb stores just in-frame clones and leaves some out. This table holds some 140,000 clones, 84% found once. The sample in question was peripheral blood, obtained on day 0 of AZD1222 vaccination. These receptors all come from an adult in good health. CDR3s include the opening cysteine and the closing phenylalanine or tryptophan. The D gene is left open where the match is weak. Expanded clones get a size class; other rows say once, few or many, or leave the size out.

j_call,v_call,clone_size,d_call,cdr3_length,cdr3_aa,cdr3_nt
TRBJ1-1,TRBV4-1,-,-,15,CASKGAGDSYLKAFF,TGCGCCAGCAAAGGGGCAGGCGATTCCTACCTGAAAGCTTTCTTT
TRBJ1-1,TRBV6-5,-,-,14,CASSYATVNTEAFF,TGTGCCAGCAGTTACGCGACGGTGAACACTGAAGCTTTCTTT
TRBJ1-5,TRBV19,-,-,13,CASSTRNNQPQHF,TGTGCCAGTAGTACCCGGAATAATCAGCCCCAGCATTTT
TRBJ1-5,TRBV24-1,-,-,14,CATSATGSNQPQHF,TGTGCCACCAGTGCCACAGGGAGCAATCAGCCCCAGCATTTT
TRBJ2-1,TRBV2,-,-,17,CASSEALQGDLRDEQFF,TGTGCCAGCAGTGAAGCGCTTCAAGGGGACCTTCGGGATGAGCAGTTCTTC
TRBJ2-2,TRBV6-5,-,-,15,CASSYQIHRPGELFF,TGTGCCAGCAGTTACCAGATACACCGCCCCGGGGAGCTGTTTTTT
TRBJ1-3,TRBV7-8,-,-,15,CASSPENGSGNTIYF,TGTGCCAGCAGCCCTGAAAACGGCTCTGGAAACACCATATATTTT
TRBJ2-7,TRBV18,-,TRBD1,15,CASSPRDSSGYEQYF,TGTGCCAGCTCACCCCGGGACAGCTCCGGTTACGAGCAGTACTTC
TRBJ2-6,TRBV5-1,-,-,18,CASTLGAGSSSGANVLTF,TGCGCCAGCACCCTGGGGGCAGGCAGCTCCTCTGGGGCCAACGTCCTGACTTTC
TRBJ1-2,TRBV5-1,-,TRBD1,15,CASSGTGQPNYGYTF,TGCGCCAGCAGCGGAACGGGACAGCCTAACTATGGCTACACCTTC
TRBJ1-5,TRBV28,-,TRBD1,20,CASSPLVGGQGEYSNQPQHF,TGTGCCAGCAGCCCTCTCGTTGGAGGACAGGGCGAATATAGCAATCAGCCCCAGCATTTT
TRBJ2-5,TRBV12-3/TRBV12-4,-,-,12,CASSPSGETQYF,TGTGCCAGCAGTCCGTCAGGGGAGACCCAGTACTTC
TRBJ2-1,TRBV6-5,-,-,12,CASRGTHNEQFF,TGTGCCAGCAGGGGGACCCACAATGAGCAGTTCTTC
TRBJ2-3,TRBV5-4,-,-,14,CASSLYQSTDTQYF,TGTGCCAGCAGCTTGTATCAGAGCACAGATACGCAGTATTTT
TRBJ1-5,TRBV2,few,TRBD1,15,CASSRTGTGNQPQHF,TGTGCCAGCAGCCGCACCGGGACAGGAAATCAGCCCCAGCATTTT
TRBJ1-1,TRBV7-9,few,-,15,CASSLILSVATEAFF,TGTGCCAGCAGCTTAATCCTCTCAGTGGCCACTGAAGCTTTCTTT
TRBJ2-7,TRBV19,once,-,12,CASSIRDYEQYF,TGTGCCAGTAGTATACGAGACTACGAGCAGTACTTC
TRBJ1-2,TRBV28,-,-,11,CASAGNYGYTF,TGTGCCAGTGCGGGCAACTATGGCTACACCTTC
TRBJ2-5,TRBV30,-,-,14,CAWTGLQLQETQYF,TGTGCCTGGACGGGATTACAGTTACAAGAGACCCAGTACTTC
TRBJ1-2,TRBV7-8,-,TRBD1,15,CASSRLWTGGDGYTF,TGTGCCAGCAGCCGCCTTTGGACAGGAGGGGATGGCTACACCTTC
TRBJ1-6,TRBV28,-,-,15,CASSSPGWLDSPLHF,TGTGCCAGCAGTTCACCAGGCTGGCTAGATTCGCCCCTCCACTTT
TRBJ2-7,TRBV7-9,once,-,12,CASSSADYEQYF,TGTGCCAGCAGCTCTGCAGACTACGAGCAGTACTTC
TRBJ2-7,TRBV28,-,-,15,CASSGPQGYIDEQYF,TGTGCCAGCAGTGGACCCCAGGGTTATATCGACGAGCAGTACTTC
TRBJ1-1,TRBV30,once,-,14,CAWSVRLGATEAFF,TGTGCCTGGAGTGTAAGGTTGGGGGCCACTGAAGCTTTCTTT
TRBJ1-5,TRBV5-4,once,-,15,CASSLEGDSNQPQHF,TGTGCCAGCAGCTTGGAGGGAGATAGCAATCAGCCCCAGCATTTT